This T cell receptor (beta chain) was sequenced during a study of blood T cell repertoires in COVID-19. At the level of the study: Acute-phase and convalescent COVID-19 samples originated in the United States, Italy and Spain. T cells, B-cell-depleted T cells, or PBMCs supplied cDNA or gDNA.

In the authors' workflow: How many nucleated cells were present was estimated from reference gene primer amplification. Some clones are missing from TCRdb's copy, which holds only in-frame ones; the method was immunoSEQ multiplex PCR. V, J and clone size are those of that table, while D and trimming were read from the DNA. The sample consists of some 48,000 clones, approximately 90% of them appearing once. The length of the CDR3 is 15 residues. Trimming stripped 2 bases from V and 6 bases from J, with 16 bases between. Germline CDR1 is MNHEY and CDR2 is SVGEGT. Sequencing was carried out using peripheral blood. V gene TRBV6-2 or TRBV6-3 combines with J gene TRBJ2-5; perhaps TRBD1 as D (5 bases). This TCR came from a man between 65 and 85 years old with acute or convalescent COVID-19. CDR3 bases: TGTGCCAGCAGTTACATGGGGCGCAGGGTAAAGACCCAGTACTTC. Amino acids: CASSYMGRRVKTQYF.